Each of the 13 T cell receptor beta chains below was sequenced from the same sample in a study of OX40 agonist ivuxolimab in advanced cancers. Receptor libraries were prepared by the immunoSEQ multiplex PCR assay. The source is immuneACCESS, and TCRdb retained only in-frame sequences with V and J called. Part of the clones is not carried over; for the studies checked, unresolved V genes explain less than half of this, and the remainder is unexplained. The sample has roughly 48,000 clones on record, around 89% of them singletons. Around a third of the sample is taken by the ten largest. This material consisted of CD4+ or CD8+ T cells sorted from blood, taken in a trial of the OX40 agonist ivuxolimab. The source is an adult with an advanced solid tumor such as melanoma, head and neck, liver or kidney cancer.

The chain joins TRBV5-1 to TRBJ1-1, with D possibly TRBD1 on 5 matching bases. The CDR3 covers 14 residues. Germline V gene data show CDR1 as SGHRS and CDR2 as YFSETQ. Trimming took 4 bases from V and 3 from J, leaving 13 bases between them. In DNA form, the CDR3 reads TGCGCCAGCAGCGGGTGGGGGGGAGACACTGAAGCTTTCTTT. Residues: CASSGWGGDTEAFF.

CDR3 DNA: TGTGCCAGCAGTGACTCCGGAGGGCCTGCCTCCGAGCAGTACTTC. This sequence encodes CASSDSGGPASEQYF. The chain joins TRBV25-1 to TRBJ2-7; maybe TRBD2 (6 bases). CDR1 MGHDK and CDR2 SYGVNS come from the germline V gene. The CDR3 consists of 15 residues. The germline V and J ends were trimmed by 3 bases and 6 bases, with 18 bases remaining between them.

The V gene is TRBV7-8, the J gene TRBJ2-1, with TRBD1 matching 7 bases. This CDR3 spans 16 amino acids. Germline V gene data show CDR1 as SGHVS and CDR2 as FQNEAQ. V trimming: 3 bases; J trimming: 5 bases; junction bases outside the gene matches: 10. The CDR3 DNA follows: TGTGCCAGCAGCTTCGATGACTGGGGGACAGACAATGAGCAGTTCTTC. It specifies CASSFDDWGTDNEQFF.

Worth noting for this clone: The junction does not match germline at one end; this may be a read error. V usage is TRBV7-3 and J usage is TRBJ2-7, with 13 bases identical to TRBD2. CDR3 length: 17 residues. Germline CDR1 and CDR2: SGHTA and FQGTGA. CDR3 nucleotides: TGTGCCAGTAGCTTATCCCGACTAGCGGGAGGAGTAGGCGAGCAGTACTTC. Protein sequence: CASSLSRLAGGVGEQYF.

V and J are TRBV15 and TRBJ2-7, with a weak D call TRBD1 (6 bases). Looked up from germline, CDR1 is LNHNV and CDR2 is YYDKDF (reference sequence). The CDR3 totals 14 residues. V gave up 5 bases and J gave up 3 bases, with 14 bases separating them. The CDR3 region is CATSLRLQGYEQYF. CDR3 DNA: TGTGCCACCAGCTTGCGTTTACAGGGCTACGAGCAGTACTTC.

CDR3 sequence: CASSAWQLDNSNQPQHF. DNA for the CDR3: TGTGCCAGCAGTGCCTGGCAGCTAGACAATAGCAATCAGCCCCAGCATTTT. V usage is TRBV2 and J usage is TRBJ1-5; unclear D gene. The V gene's germline CDR1 is SNHLY and CDR2 FYNNEI. This CDR3 region has 17 residues. The germline V and J ends were trimmed by 4 bases and 0 bases, with 16 bases remaining between them. The whole variable domain, remainder taken from reference TRBV2 and TRBJ1-5, is EPEVTQTPSHQVTQMGQEVILRCVPISNHLYFYWYRQILGQKVEFLVSFYNNEISEKSEIFDDQFSVERPDGSNFTLKIRSTKLEDSAMYFCASSAWQLDNSNQPQHFGDGTRLSIL.

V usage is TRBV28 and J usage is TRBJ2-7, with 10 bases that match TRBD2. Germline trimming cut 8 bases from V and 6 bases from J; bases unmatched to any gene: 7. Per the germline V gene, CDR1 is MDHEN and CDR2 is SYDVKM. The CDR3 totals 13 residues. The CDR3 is CASCGLAGVEQYF. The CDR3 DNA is TGTGCCAGCTGCGGGCTAGCGGGAGTCGAGCAGTACTTC.

In DNA form, the CDR3 reads TGTGCCAGCAGGTCCCCCCAGGGCGGGTACCAAGAGACCCAGTACTTC. Protein sequence: CASRSPQGGYQETQYF. The V call is TRBV21-1, the J call TRBJ2-5. TRBV21-1 is a pseudogene segment. The CDR3 totals 16 residues.

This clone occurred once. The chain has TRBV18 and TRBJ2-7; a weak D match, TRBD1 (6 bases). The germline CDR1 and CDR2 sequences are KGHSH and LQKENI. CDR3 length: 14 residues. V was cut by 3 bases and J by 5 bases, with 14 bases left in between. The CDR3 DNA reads TGTGCCAGCTCACCGACAGGAGTTCGGAACGAGCAGTACTTC. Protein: CASSPTGVRNEQYF.

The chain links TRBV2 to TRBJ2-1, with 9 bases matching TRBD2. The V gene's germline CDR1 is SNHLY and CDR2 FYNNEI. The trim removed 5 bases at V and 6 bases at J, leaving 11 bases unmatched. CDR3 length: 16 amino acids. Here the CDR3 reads CASSSSGELGSNEQFF. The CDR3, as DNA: TGTGCCAGCAGTTCTAGCGGGGAGCTCGGCTCCAATGAGCAGTTCTTC.

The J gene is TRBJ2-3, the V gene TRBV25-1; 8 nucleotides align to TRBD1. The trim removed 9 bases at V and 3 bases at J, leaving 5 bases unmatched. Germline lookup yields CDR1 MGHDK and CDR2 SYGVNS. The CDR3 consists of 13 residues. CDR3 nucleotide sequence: TGTGCCAGTCGACAGGGGTTAACAGATACGCAGTATTTT. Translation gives CASRQGLTDTQYF.

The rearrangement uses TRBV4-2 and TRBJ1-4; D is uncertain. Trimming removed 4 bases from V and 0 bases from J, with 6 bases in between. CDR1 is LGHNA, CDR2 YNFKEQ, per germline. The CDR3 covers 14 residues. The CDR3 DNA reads TGTGCCAGCAGCCCGAGTGCAACTAATGAAAAACTGTTTTTT. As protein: CASSPSATNEKLFF.

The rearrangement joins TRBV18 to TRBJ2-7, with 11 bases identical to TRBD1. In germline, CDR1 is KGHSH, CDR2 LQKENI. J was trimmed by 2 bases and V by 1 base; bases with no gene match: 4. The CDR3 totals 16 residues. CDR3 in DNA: TGTGCCAGCTCACCACGGGACAGGGGGAGCACCTACGAGCAGTACTTC. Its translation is CASSPRDRGSTYEQYF.